This entry lists 32 T cell receptor beta chains sequenced from one sample in a study of T cells in Graves' hyperthyroidism and ophthalmopathy. Amplified TCR beta CDR3 regions derived from RNA transcripts. The primer set for the first-round RT-PCR of the TCR CDR3 was HTBI. TCRdb reprocessed the multiplex PCR reads via MiXCR and lists one record per CDR3 protein. The table records some 440,000 distinct CDR3 sequences, 15% to 19% of them present only once. Input material: blood. All receptors derive from a woman younger than 35 with Graves' hyperthyroidism.

This clonotype occurred many times. J is TRBJ1-1 and V is TRBV3-1; D possibly corresponds to TRBD1 (6 bases). The V and J ends lost 7 bases and 8 bases respectively, with 11 bases between them. CDR1 and CDR2 (germline): LGHDT, YNNKEL (reference sequence). This CDR3 contains 11 residues. CDR3 nucleotides: TGTGCCAGCATCTCGGGGACAGAAGCTTTCTTT. As protein: CASISGTEAFF. Combining the CDR3 with reference TRBV3-1 and TRBJ1-1 gives the whole variable domain DTAVSQTPKYLVTQMGNDKSIKCEQNLGHDTMYWYKQDSKKFLKIMFSYNNKELIINETVPNRFSPKSPDKAHLNLHINSLELGDSAVYFCASISGTEAFFGQGTRLTVV.

In this sample, this clonotype turned up many times. The rearrangement uses TRBV6-1 and TRBJ2-1; TRBD2 matches at 13 bases. The CDR3 spans 19 residues. The germline V gene encodes CDR1 MNHNS and CDR2 SASEGT. DNA of the CDR3: TGTGCGCGGCCAGCAATGAAGCCGGTTACTAGCGGGAGGGCAAATGAGCAGTTCTTC. Protein product: CARPAMKPVTSGRANEQFF.

The rearrangement links TRBV27 to TRBJ2-3; D might be TRBD2 (5 bases). Per germline, CDR1 MNHEY and CDR2 SMNVEV (reference sequence). The CDR3 loop spans 12 amino acids. Trimming stripped 8 bases from V and 6 bases from J, with 12 bases between. The CDR3 DNA reads TGTGCCAGCTGGGAGTCTTGGGATACGCAGTATTTT. It is translated as CASWESWDTQYF.

This clonotype was recorded at least ten times. The chain carries TRBV5-1 and TRBJ1-1; D unclear. Trimming took 0 bases from V and 2 from J, leaving 11 bases between them. CDR3 length: 15 amino acids. Germline values: CDR1 SGHRS, CDR2 YFSETQ. The CDR3 DNA follows: TGCGCCAGCAGCTTGGTCCCCCGGGGAAACACTGAAGCTTTCTTT. Translating gives CASSLVPRGNTEAFF.

In its sample, this clonotype was seen a few times. A much larger clone is a single base away; this may be a read error. V is TRBV12-3 or TRBV12-4 and J is TRBJ2-1, with D maybe TRBD2 (5 bases). The CDR3 is made up of 15 amino acids. The CDR3, as DNA: TGTGCCAGCAGTTCCCGGGGTAGCTCCTACAATGGGCAGTTCTTC. Its protein is CASSSRGSSYNGQFF.

The V call is TRBV20-1, the J call TRBJ2-7, with 9 bases aligning to TRBD1. V dropped 6 bases and J dropped 6; count of bases not matched to a gene: 9. The CDR3 is made up of 13 amino acids. Germline V gene lookup returns CDR1 DFQATT and CDR2 SNEGSKA (reference sequence). The CDR3 DNA follows: TGCAGTGCCCTAGGACAGGGGCCCCGCGAGCAGTACTTC. Its translation: CSALGQGPREQYF.

CDR3 amino acids: CASHTGALNTEAFF. The CDR3 nucleotides read TGTGCCAGTCATACCGGGGCCTTGAACACTGAAGCTTTCTTT. The chain recombines TRBV19 with TRBJ1-1; tentative D call: TRBD1 (5 bases). There are 14 residues in the CDR3. V lost 8 bases to trimming and J lost 0 bases, with 13 bases between them. CDR1 LNHDA and CDR2 SQIVND come from the germline V gene (reference sequence).

The chain combines TRBV11-3 with TRBJ2-3; 15 nucleotides align to TRBD2. J gave up 4 bases and V 5 bases, and 7 bases lay outside the gene matches. This CDR3 has 17 amino acids. Germline V CDR1 and CDR2: SGHNT, YENEEA. The CDR3 here is CASSPGTSGGRSDTQYF. The CDR3, as DNA: TGTGCCAGCAGCCCCGGGACTAGCGGGGGGAGGTCAGATACGCAGTATTTT.

With respect to this clonotype: This sequence may be a read error, since a much larger clone differs from it by one base. The gene calls are TRBV29-1 and TRBJ1-2; 9 bases are shared with TRBD1. This CDR3 is 13 amino acids long. Trimming removed 7 bases from V and 6 bases from J; junction bases left unmatched: 9. CDR1 SQVTM and CDR2 ANQGSEA come from the germline V gene. The CDR3 nucleotides are TGCAGCGCGGTGACAGGGGGGGAGAATGGCTACACCTTC. Translation: CSAVTGGENGYTF.

In its sample, this clonotype was seen many times. The chain uses TRBV6-5 and TRBJ1-2; D unresolved. CDR1 is MNHEY and CDR2 is SVGAGI in the germline V gene. Trimming stripped 2 bases from V and 4 bases from J, with 11 bases between. The CDR3 spans 14 residues. CDR3 sequence (DNA): TGTGCCAGCAGTTACAAAGGCAGCCCCTATGGCTACACCTTC. This codes for CASSYKGSPYGYTF.

This clonotype has at least ten counts. The chain employs TRBV3-1 and TRBJ2-7, with D tentatively TRBD1 (6 bases). CDR3 length: 18 amino acids. The ends were cut back, 0 bases at V and 3 bases at J, with 21 bases in the middle. CDR1 is LGHDT and CDR2 is YNNKEL in the germline V gene (reference sequence). The CDR3 region is CASSQEGLSYGTNYEQYF. Written as DNA, the CDR3 is TGTGCCAGCAGCCAAGAGGGTTTGTCGTATGGGACAAACTACGAGCAGTACTTC.

This clonotype came up many times. The V call is TRBV28, the J call TRBJ2-3; a possible D gene is TRBD2 (5 bases). Germline lookup yields CDR1 MDHEN and CDR2 SYDVKM. Trimming shortened V by 7 bases and J by 1 base, and 18 bases separated the two germline ends. The CDR3 consists of 16 residues. CDR3 loop: CASKRRWSSGTDTQYF. The CDR3 nucleotides are TGTGCCAGCAAAAGGCGCTGGAGTAGCGGCACAGATACGCAGTATTTT.

This clonotype was seen repeatedly, ten times or more. The genes are TRBV3-1 and TRBJ1-2; the match to TRBD1 covers 12 bases. The length of the CDR3 is 15 residues. Germline V CDR1 and CDR2: LGHDT, YNNKEL (reference sequence). Losses at the gene ends were 4 bases for V and 7 bases for J; bases not matched to a gene: 7. The CDR3 spells CASSLGGQGASGYTF. In nucleotides, the CDR3 is TGTGCCAGCAGCCTTGGGGGACAGGGGGCAAGTGGCTACACCTTC.

This clonotype has ten or more counts. The J gene is TRBJ2-7, the V gene TRBV10-3, with 8 bases matching TRBD1. Germline values: CDR1 ENHRY, CDR2 SYGVKD. Trimming took 1 base from V and 0 from J; bases not matched to a gene: 5. The CDR3 extends over 16 amino acids. CDR3 amino acids: CAISEWTGRSSYEQYF. As DNA, the CDR3 is TGTGCCATCAGTGAGTGGACAGGGAGAAGCTCCTACGAGCAGTACTTC.

This clonotype was counted a few times. J is TRBJ1-6 and V is TRBV12-3 or TRBV12-4; D is perhaps TRBD1 (6 bases). The CDR3 runs to 16 residues. V was trimmed by 6 bases and J by 3 bases, leaving 15 bases between them. Here the CDR3 reads CASSSKGGLYNSPLHF. CDR3 nucleotides: TGTGCCAGCAGCTCTAAGGGGGGGCTCTATAATTCACCCCTCCACTTT.

This clonotype was seen ten or more times. The CDR3 sequence: CASSLKQETQYF. CDR3 DNA: TGTGCCAGCAGTTTAAAGCAAGAGACCCAGTACTTC. The chain links TRBV12-3 or TRBV12-4 to TRBJ2-5, with D unclear. The length of the CDR3 is 12 residues. V was shortened by 2 bases and J by 2 bases, with 3 bases between the two germline ends.

The V call is TRBV10-2, the J call TRBJ1-2; 10 bases fit TRBD1. The CDR3 has 15 amino acids. V shed 6 bases and J 0 bases; nucleotides not matched to a gene: 4. The germline V gene has CDR1 WSHSY and CDR2 SAAADI. The CDR3 coding sequence is TGCGCCAGCAGGACAGGGGGCTCGTCTAACTATGGCTACACCTTC. Protein sequence: CASRTGGSSNYGYTF.

This clonotype came up a few times. This sequence joins TRBV12-5 and TRBJ2-3; 12 nucleotides match TRBD2. The CDR3 sequence is 18 residues long. J lost 4 bases, V lost 1 base, and 9 bases had no gene match. The germline gives CDR1 LGHNT, CDR2 FRNRAP. The CDR3 here is CASGLGNLAGGPADTQYF. The CDR3 DNA is TGTGCTAGTGGTTTGGGGAACCTAGCGGGGGGGCCTGCAGATACGCAGTATTTT. The full variable domain, its missing parts supplied by reference TRBV12-5 and TRBJ2-3, is DARVTQTPRHKVTEMGQEVTMRCQPILGHNTVFWYRQTMMQGLELLAYFRNRAPLDDSGMPKDRFSAEMPDATLATLKIQPSEPRDSAVYFCASGLGNLAGGPADTQYFGPGTRLTVL.

The CDR3 here is CASSQVRGTQYF. Here the CDR3 DNA reads TGCGCCAGCAGCCAAGTGCGAGGGACCCAGTACTTC. The chain recombines TRBV4-1 with TRBJ2-5, with D hard to call. V was cut by 1 base and J by 7 bases, with 7 bases left in between. This CDR3 is built from 12 residues. Germline loops: CDR1 MGHRA, CDR2 YSYEKL.

This clonotype was recorded at least ten times. The rearrangement links TRBV7-3 to TRBJ1-2; D might be TRBD1 (5 bases). Trimming took off 5 bases at V and 8 bases at J, with 15 bases between the two ends. This CDR3 region has 13 residues. CDR1 and CDR2 from the germline V gene are SGHTA and FQGTGA. The CDR3 here is CASSRSSEGGYTF. CDR3 in DNA: TGTGCCAGCAGCCGTTCGTCCGAGGGGGGCTACACCTTC.

About this clonotype: Lacking the conserved final phenylalanine or tryptophan, this CDR3 likely reflects a read error. The chain links TRBV10-1 to TRBJ2-7, with D tentatively TRBD1 or TRBD2 (5 bases each). Germline V CDR1 and CDR2: WNHNN, SYGVQD (reference sequence). V was cut by 6 bases and J by 6 bases, with 21 bases left in between. This CDR3 is 15 amino acids long. The CDR3 DNA sequence: TGCGCCAGCAGCCCTTGGGCAGCGCGAGGGGTCGAGCAGTACTCC. Translation: CASSPWAARGVEQYS.

The chain is built from TRBV7-9 and TRBJ1-3, with 8 positions matching TRBD1. V gave up 5 bases and J gave up 3 bases; unmatched junction bases: 15. The CDR3 is made up of 18 amino acids. Germline V lookup: CDR1 SEHNR, CDR2 FQNEAQ (reference sequence). The CDR3 region has the DNA TGTGCCAGCAGCAGCCCCGCTGAGGCAGGGGGCTTTGGAAACACCATATATTTT. Protein product: CASSSPAEAGGFGNTIYF.

This clonotype was seen at least ten times. The rearrangement joins TRBV15 to TRBJ1-1, with 7 bases fitting TRBD1. Germline V gene lookup returns CDR1 LNHNV and CDR2 YYDKDF (reference sequence). CDR3 length equals 14 residues. J lost 1 base, V lost 7 bases, and 6 bases had no gene match. CDR3 in amino acids: CATTRTGPNTEAFF. DNA for the CDR3: TGTGCCACCACCCGGACAGGCCCGAACACTGAAGCTTTCTTT.

Many counts were recorded for this clonotype. This CDR3 is CASSSNGGGVYGYTF. CDR3 nucleotide sequence: TGTGCCAGCAGTTCGAACGGAGGGGGTGTCTATGGCTACACCTTC. The V gene is TRBV12-3 or TRBV12-4, the J gene TRBJ1-2, with a weak D call TRBD1 (6 bases). Trimming shortened V by 4 bases and J by 4 bases, and 16 bases separated the two germline ends. The CDR3 has 15 amino acids.

The chain links TRBV25-1 to TRBJ1-6; 8 bases align to TRBD1. The V gene end was trimmed by 2 bases and the J gene end by 10 bases; junction bases not matched to a gene: 10. Per the germline V gene, CDR1 is MGHDK and CDR2 is SYGVNS. The CDR3 length is 16 residues. The CDR3 spells CASSEATGGRYSPLHF. The CDR3 DNA sequence: TGTGCCAGCAGTGAAGCTACAGGGGGTAGATACTCACCCCTCCACTTT.

This rearrangement joins TRBV20-1 to TRBJ2-7; D may be TRBD1 or TRBD2 (5 bases each). The V end lost 5 bases, the J end lost 0 bases, and 20 bases lay between the germline ends. CDR1 is DFQATT and CDR2 is SNEGSKA in the germline V gene (reference sequence). CDR3 size: 16 residues. This chain's CDR3 is CSASSPGTASSYEQYF. The CDR3 coding sequence is TGCAGTGCTTCCAGTCCCGGGACGGCAAGCTCCTACGAGCAGTACTTC.

This clonotype was observed many times. The chain recombines TRBV18 with TRBJ1-5; D is ambiguous. The germline V gene has CDR1 KGHSH and CDR2 LQKENI. The CDR3 loop spans 13 amino acids. Trimming took off 2 bases at V and 0 bases at J, with 2 bases between the two ends. The CDR3 region has the DNA TGTGCCAGCTCACCAAGTAGCAATCAGCCCCAGCATTTT. Its translation is CASSPSSNQPQHF.

This clonotype was recorded at least ten times. The V and J genes are TRBV20-1 and TRBJ1-1; D is ambiguous. Trimming took off 6 bases at V and 0 bases at J, with 11 bases between the two ends. CDR3 length: 13 residues. Looked up from germline, CDR1 is DFQATT and CDR2 is SNEGSKA (reference sequence). CDR3 amino acids: CSAPSTVNTEAFF. CDR3 bases: TGCAGTGCGCCATCTACAGTGAACACTGAAGCTTTCTTT.

The chain uses TRBV29-1 and TRBJ1-4; a weak D match, TRBD1 (5 bases). V was pared by 4 bases and J by 8 bases, with 14 bases between. The CDR3 contains 13 residues. Germline V gene data show CDR1 as SQVTM and CDR2 as ANQGSEA. The CDR3 region is CSVVRGYGEKLFF. The CDR3 nucleotides are TGCAGCGTTGTGCGGGGGTACGGGGAAAAACTGTTTTTT.

This clonotype was recorded many times. The V gene is TRBV12-3 or TRBV12-4, the J gene TRBJ1-2; 7 positions agree with TRBD1. This CDR3 has 14 amino acids. V shed 5 bases, J shed 3 bases, and the junction held 6 bases outside the gene matches. The CDR3 region has the DNA TGTGCCAGCAGTCCTCTGACAGGGTACTATGGCTACACCTTC. Translated: CASSPLTGYYGYTF.

This clonotype has a count of ten or more. V usage is TRBV18 and J usage is TRBJ2-1; D is uncertain. The V end lost 3 bases, the J end lost 4 bases, and 4 bases lay between the germline ends. This CDR3 has 12 residues. Germline CDR1 KGHSH, CDR2 LQKENI. The CDR3 region has the DNA TGTGCCAGCTCACCCATATACAATGAGCAGTTCTTC. This encodes CASSPIYNEQFF.

The chain employs TRBV28 and TRBJ1-2; a possible D gene is TRBD1 (5 bases). Germline assignment: CDR1 MDHEN and CDR2 SYDVKM. Trimming took 2 bases from V and 8 from J, leaving 18 bases between them. CDR3 size: 15 residues. The CDR3 sequence is CASSLPQGNLRGYTF. The CDR3 coding sequence is TGTGCCAGCAGTTTACCCCAGGGTAACCTAAGAGGCTACACCTTC.